Following are 14 T cell receptor beta chains from one sample sequenced in a study of T cells after yellow fever vaccination. MiXCR, run by TCRdb on the 5' RACE reads, gives a single entry per CDR3 protein. The sample carries about 340,000 distinct CDR3 sequences, roughly 8.7% recorded once. Source: PBMCs, taken on the day of the first yellow fever vaccination. These receptors were collected from a man between 18 and 35 years old who received the YFV17D yellow fever vaccine.

This clonotype was seen a handful of times. V and J are TRBV27 and TRBJ2-5, with D possibly called TRBD1 or TRBD2 (6 bases each). This CDR3 spans 17 amino acids. Trimming cost V 6 bases and J 5 bases, with 25 bases left between them. Germline CDR1 and CDR2: MNHEY and SMNVEV (reference sequence). Here the CDR3 DNA reads TGTGCCAGCAGCATAAAGGGGGGCGCTCTCGAAGTGGAGACCCAGTACTTC. Translating it yields CASSIKGGALEVETQYF.

This clonotype has a handful of counts. The rearrangement joins TRBV6-5 to TRBJ1-2; possible D gene TRBD1, 6 bases. CDR1 is MNHEY and CDR2 is SVGAGI in the germline V gene. Between the trimmed V and J ends, which lost 2 bases and 8 bases, there was a span of 9 bases. The CDR3 has 12 amino acids. CDR3 amino acids: CASSYQGQGYTF. The CDR3 coding sequence is TGTGCCAGCAGTTACCAGGGGCAGGGCTACACCTTC.

This clonotype was counted at least ten times. This sequence joins TRBV7-2 and TRBJ2-5; D is ambiguous. Germline CDR1 and CDR2: SGHTA and FQGNSA. The V end lost 0 bases, the J end lost 5 bases, and 16 bases lay between the germline ends. The CDR3 has 16 amino acids. CDR3 DNA: TGTGCCAGCAGCTTAGCCCTCCAGCTCGTCCAGGAGACCCAGTACTTC. Amino acid sequence: CASSLALQLVQETQYF.

This clonotype was found many times. The chain links TRBV7-8 to TRBJ1-5; 8 bases are a match to TRBD1. The V and J ends lost 3 bases and 5 bases, in that order; junction bases with no gene match: 6. The V gene's germline CDR1 is SGHVS and CDR2 FQNEAQ. The CDR3 is 15 residues long. Here the CDR3 reads CASSFYGQGYQPQHF. CDR3 coding DNA: TGTGCCAGCAGCTTTTATGGACAGGGTTATCAGCCCCAGCATTTT.

CDR3 region: CASSYDRLGPNEQFF. CDR3 nucleotide sequence: TGTGCCAGCAGCTACGACAGGCTGGGGCCCAATGAGCAGTTCTTC. The chain uses TRBV7-9 and TRBJ2-1, with TRBD1 as a possible D gene (6 bases). The CDR3 length is 15 residues. V dropped 4 bases and J dropped 6 bases, with 16 bases sitting between them. The germline V gene has CDR1 SEHNR and CDR2 FQNEAQ (reference sequence).

In its sample, this clonotype was seen a few times. This sequence joins TRBV6-2 or TRBV6-3 and TRBJ1-2, with D uncertain. V was shortened by 1 base and J by 8 bases, with 11 bases between the two germline ends. Germline V gene data show CDR1 as MNHEY and CDR2 as SVGEGT. The CDR3 contains 13 residues. The CDR3 DNA reads TGTGCCAGCAGTTACTGGGGTTCGAGAGGCTACACCTTC. Residues: CASSYWGSRGYTF.

This chain joins TRBV7-3 and TRBJ2-1, with D uncertain. Germline V gene lookup returns CDR1 SGHTA and CDR2 FQGTGA. This CDR3 comprises 15 residues. V gave up 6 bases and J gave up 0 bases, with 12 bases separating them. The CDR3: CASSPTKSSYNEQFF. The CDR3 DNA reads as TGTGCCAGCAGTCCGACGAAAAGCTCCTACAATGAGCAGTTCTTC. Together with reference TRBV7-3 and TRBJ2-1, the CDR3 gives the full variable domain: GAGVSQTPSNKVTEKGKYVELRCDPISGHTALYWYRQSLGQGPEFLIYFQGTGAADDSGLPNDRFFAVRPEGSVSTLKIQRTERGDSAVYLCASSPTKSSYNEQFFGPGTRLTVL.

This chain joins TRBV6-2 or TRBV6-3 and TRBJ2-1, with 10 positions matching TRBD2. CDR3 length: 14 amino acids. The germline CDR1 and CDR2 sequences are MNHEY and SVGEGT. J lost 8 bases, V lost 6 bases, and 7 bases had no gene match. The chain's CDR3 is CASSGTSVLYEQFF. CDR3 in DNA: TGTGCCAGCAGCGGGACTAGCGTCCTCTATGAGCAGTTCTTC.

The chain links TRBV24-1 to TRBJ1-5; D remains ambiguous. This CDR3 is built from 13 residues. V was clipped by 1 base and J by 8 bases, with 8 bases between them. Germline assignment: CDR1 KGHDR and CDR2 SFDVKD. The CDR3 DNA is TGTGCCACCAGTGATTTCAGCGGAGAGCCCCAGCATTTT. Its translation: CATSDFSGEPQHF.

This clonotype was detected a few times. This chain links TRBV29-1 with TRBJ2-5; D is perhaps TRBD2 (5 bases). CDR1 and CDR2 from the germline V gene are SQVTM and ANQGSEA. CDR3 length: 13 residues. Deletions cut 4 bases from V and 4 bases from J, with 13 bases between. CDR3 bases: TGCAGCGTTGGATTGGGCGCGGGAGAGACCCAGTACTTC. Its protein is CSVGLGAGETQYF.

This clonotype was seen only a few times. The rearrangement joins TRBV6-6 to TRBJ1-2; D gene unclear. The CDR3 contains 12 residues. Trimming took 8 bases from V and 5 from J, leaving 12 bases between them. Germline assignment: CDR1 MNHNY and CDR2 SVGAGI (reference sequence). The CDR3 nucleotides read TGTGCCAGCCTAGGGCTGACATATGGCTACACCTTC. This encodes CASLGLTYGYTF.

This clonotype was found many times. This chain connects TRBV7-2 to TRBJ2-1; no clear D. The V gene's germline CDR1 is SGHTA and CDR2 FQGNSA. CDR3 length: 12 amino acids. V lost 3 bases, J lost 10 bases, and 10 bases lay in between. The CDR3 bases are TGTGCCAGCAGCTTCGGACGTGTGGAGCAGTTCTTC. This sequence encodes CASSFGRVEQFF.

This clonotype came up many times. The chain uses TRBV12-3 or TRBV12-4 and TRBJ2-1; D not certain. This CDR3 has 11 residues. The V end was cut by 5 bases, the J end by 4 bases, with 3 bases between. The CDR3 coding sequence is TGTGCCAGCAGTGAATACAATGAGCAGTTCTTC. Translating it yields CASSEYNEQFF.

This clonotype was counted ten times or more. The junction departs from germline at one end; a sequencing error may be responsible. The rearrangement joins TRBV5-1 to TRBJ2-2; no clear D gene. Germline assignment: CDR1 SGHRS and CDR2 YFSETQ. The CDR3 has 14 residues. The CDR3 is CASSLALNTGELFF. The CDR3 DNA reads TGTGCCAGCAGCTTAGCCCTGAACACCGGGGAGCTGTTTTTT.